The 24 T cell receptor beta chains below all came from one sample that was sequenced in a study of T cell repertoires in cytomegalovirus infection. One entry per CDR3 protein, called by TCRdb with MiXCR from the reads. The sample yields just under 300,000 distinct CDR3 sequences, around 9.1% seen once. Sequenced input: PBMCs. These receptors originate from a human donor in good health (CMV status not recorded). Some clones in this sample may be carry-over from other donors' samples.

This clonotype was observed a few times. The CDR3 DNA sequence: TGTGCCAATGGGGCAGTCAATCAGCCCCAGCATTTT. Translating it yields CANGAVNQPQHF. The chain has TRBV28 and TRBJ1-5, with D tentatively TRBD1 (5 bases). The germline V gene has CDR1 MDHEN and CDR2 SYDVKM. V was shortened by 10 bases and J by 3 bases, with 10 bases between the two germline ends. CDR3 length equals 12 residues.

This clonotype occurred a few times. The V gene is TRBV10-2, the J gene TRBJ1-2, with 11 bases matching TRBD1. Germline V gives CDR1 WSHSY, CDR2 SAAADI. CDR3 length equals 15 residues. Trimming took 6 bases from V and 4 from J; bases not matched to a gene: 7. As DNA, the CDR3 is TGCGCCAGCAGAGATCCGGGACAGGGGGGCTATGGCTACACCTTC. Its protein product is CASRDPGQGGYGYTF.

At least ten counts were recorded for this clonotype. This chain links TRBV7-2 with TRBJ2-7, with D uncertain. Germline CDR1 SGHTA, CDR2 FQGNSA. CDR3 length: 15 amino acids. Trimming stripped 5 bases from V and 2 bases from J, with 16 bases between. In DNA, the CDR3 is TGTGCCAGCAGCCCGGGCGCAGGAAGAACCTACGAGCAGTACTTC. Protein sequence: CASSPGAGRTYEQYF. The whole variable domain, filled in from reference TRBV7-2 and TRBJ2-7, reads GAGVSQSPSNKVTEKGKDVELRCDPISGHTALYWYRQSLGQGLEFLIYFQGNSAPDKSGLPSDRFSAERTGGSVSTLTIQRTQQEDSAVYLCASSPGAGRTYEQYFGPGTRLTVT.

At least ten counts were recorded for this clonotype. The CDR3 here is CASSPQTGGGKNIQYF. As DNA, the CDR3 is TGTGCCAGCAGCCCTCAAACAGGGGGTGGGAAAAACATTCAGTACTTC. The genes are TRBV7-2 and TRBJ2-4; 8 bases line up with TRBD1. Germline V gene lookup returns CDR1 SGHTA and CDR2 FQGNSA. Trimming removed 5 bases from V and 4 bases from J; junction bases left unmatched: 10. The CDR3 sequence is 16 residues long.

This clonotype was seen at least ten times. The V call is TRBV28, the J call TRBJ1-2, with D unresolved. CDR1 MDHEN and CDR2 SYDVKM come from the germline V gene. The V gene lost 2 bases and the J gene lost 7 bases, with 8 bases spanning the gap. This CDR3 comprises 12 residues. The CDR3 spells CASSLETSGYTF. CDR3 in DNA: TGTGCCAGCAGTTTAGAGACGAGTGGCTACACCTTC.

The table lists this clonotype with many counts. The DNA of the CDR3 is TGTGCCAGCAGCCTCCGGACAGGGCCGAATGAAAAACTGTTTTTT. Its translation: CASSLRTGPNEKLFF. This rearrangement joins TRBV7-8 to TRBJ1-4, with 8 bases lining up with TRBD1. CDR1 is SGHVS, CDR2 FQNEAQ, per germline. The CDR3 covers 15 residues. J gave up 5 bases and V 5 bases, and 7 bases lay outside the gene matches.

This clonotype was counted only a few times. V gene TRBV23-1 combines with J gene TRBJ1-2, with TRBD1 matching over 7 bases. TRBV23-1 is an open reading frame, and its role is uncertain. The CDR3 is made up of 17 amino acids. Trimming took 4 bases from V and 3 from J; bases not matched to a gene: 14. DNA of the CDR3: TGCGCCAGCAGTCCTACTATAGACAGGGACCAGGACTATGGCTACACCTTC. Protein sequence: CASSPTIDRDQDYGYTF.

This clonotype was counted ten times or more. The chain couples TRBV10-3 to TRBJ2-5; 14 bases line up with TRBD2. Germline V gene sequence: CDR1 ENHRY, CDR2 SYGVKD. CDR3 length: 15 residues. The V and J ends lost 5 bases and 4 bases, in that order; junction bases with no gene match: 3. In DNA, the CDR3 is TGTGCCATCAGTCCCGGGACTAGCGGGGGAGAGACCCAGTACTTC. Translating it yields CAISPGTSGGETQYF.

The sample holds many counts of this clonotype. The chain employs TRBV27 and TRBJ2-5, with 7 bases lining up with TRBD2. The CDR3 consists of 13 residues. CDR1 and CDR2 from the germline V gene are MNHEY and SMNVEV (reference sequence). V lost 5 bases and J lost 2; bases outside the gene matches: 2. The chain's CDR3 is CASSRLAQETQYF. DNA of the CDR3: TGTGCCAGCAGTAGACTAGCTCAAGAGACCCAGTACTTC.

This clonotype has ten or more counts. CDR3 sequence: CASSGYRTGELFF. In DNA, the CDR3 is TGTGCCAGCAGTGGATATAGAACCGGGGAGCTGTTTTTT. The chain carries TRBV6-1 and TRBJ2-2, with unresolved D. The germline gives CDR1 MNHNS, CDR2 SASEGT. With 4 bases removed from V and 5 bases from J, the gap between germline ends came to 8 bases. The CDR3 loop spans 13 amino acids.

This clonotype was found many times. The chain's CDR3 is CASSQSRDRGMLTEAFF. CDR3 in DNA: TGCGCCAGCAGCCAGTCCCGGGACAGGGGGATGCTCACTGAAGCTTTCTTT. V and J are TRBV4-1 and TRBJ1-1; 11 positions match TRBD1. Germline lookup yields CDR1 MGHRA and CDR2 YSYEKL. This CDR3 comprises 17 residues. Trimming cost V 3 bases and J 4 bases; bases outside gene matches: 10.

This clonotype was counted at least ten times. As DNA, the CDR3 is TGTGCCAGCAGCTTAGGGGGTGAGGAAAACATTCAGTACTTC. It translates to CASSLGGEENIQYF. V and J are TRBV7-2 and TRBJ2-4; the D is unclear. Germline V gene data show CDR1 as SGHTA and CDR2 as FQGNSA. The length of the CDR3 is 14 residues. Trimming pared 1 base from V and 5 bases from J, leaving 9 bases between.

This clonotype was picked up many times. CDR3 coding DNA: TGTGCCAGCAGCCGACTAGCGGGGGACAACTACAATGAGCAGTTCTTC. Translated, it gives CASSRLAGDNYNEQFF. The chain carries TRBV7-9 and TRBJ2-1; TRBD2 matches 12 bases. Germline V gives CDR1 SEHNR, CDR2 FQNEAQ (reference sequence). This CDR3 is built from 16 residues. Germline trimming cut 5 bases from V and 3 bases from J; bases unmatched to any gene: 5.

This clonotype was seen repeatedly, ten times or more. The chain joins TRBV7-9 to TRBJ2-6; D not certain. V lost 5 bases and J 0 bases, leaving 8 bases between the germline ends. Germline CDR1 and CDR2: SEHNR and FQNEAQ (reference sequence). The CDR3 consists of 15 residues. This CDR3 reads CASSPTVSGANVLTF. CDR3 in DNA: TGTGCCAGCAGCCCCACAGTCTCTGGGGCCAACGTCCTGACTTTC. The full variable domain, rest sourced from reference TRBV7-9 and TRBJ2-6, is DTGVSQNPRHKITKRGQNVTFRCDPISEHNRLYWYRQTLGQGPEFLTYFQNEAQLEKSRLLSDRFSAERPKGSFSTLEIQRTEQGDSAMYLCASSPTVSGANVLTFGAGSRLTVL.

The V gene is TRBV29-1, the J gene TRBJ2-7, with TRBD1 matching 9 bases. The length of the CDR3 is 14 residues. Germline CDR1 reads SQVTM; CDR2 reads ANQGSEA. J lost 3 bases, V lost 4 bases, and 7 bases had no gene match. CDR3 coding DNA: TGCAGCGTTGGAGCGTTGGGACAGGGCTACGAGCAGTACTTC. This sequence encodes CSVGALGQGYEQYF.

This clonotype was seen a handful of times. The chain couples TRBV3-1 to TRBJ1-1; 7 bases line up with TRBD1. The trim removed 4 bases at V and 4 bases at J, leaving 6 bases unmatched. Germline CDR1 is LGHDT and CDR2 is YNNKEL (reference sequence). This CDR3 is built from 14 residues. In DNA, the CDR3 is TGTGCCAGCAGCCCGGGACAGCCCATCACTGAAGCTTTCTTT. It yields the protein CASSPGQPITEAFF.

In this sample, this clonotype turned up many times. V usage is TRBV7-3 and J usage is TRBJ1-1; 8 bases match TRBD1. From germline, CDR1 is SGHTA and CDR2 FQGTGA. The CDR3 is made up of 16 amino acids. With 0 bases clipped from V and 2 bases from J, the junction kept 5 bases outside the gene matches. This CDR3 is CASSLTFGQGNTEAFF. CDR3 coding DNA: TGTGCCAGCAGCTTAACGTTTGGACAGGGAAACACTGAAGCTTTCTTT.

The chain couples TRBV19 to TRBJ2-2; D is unresolved. Germline CDR1 is LNHDA and CDR2 is SQIVND (reference sequence). Trimming removed 5 bases at V and 6 bases at J, with 10 bases between. CDR3 size: 13 residues. CDR3: CASSPSFPGELFF. The CDR3 DNA sequence: TGTGCCAGTAGTCCCTCATTCCCCGGGGAGCTGTTTTTT.

The chain joins TRBV14 to TRBJ2-3; 7 bases map to TRBD1. This CDR3 contains 13 residues. The V segment lost 7 bases and the J segment 9 bases; nucleotides outside the gene matches: 10. CDR1 and CDR2 (germline): SGHDN, FVKESK. The CDR3 reads CASTPRHRGTQYF. CDR3 nucleotides: TGTGCCAGCACTCCCAGACACAGGGGCACGCAGTATTTT.

This chain links TRBV29-1 with TRBJ2-4; D assignment may be TRBD1 or TRBD2 (5 bases each). Germline assignment: CDR1 SQVTM and CDR2 ANQGSEA. Trimming pared 3 bases from V and 8 bases from J, leaving 11 bases between. CDR3 length equals 12 residues. In nucleotides, the CDR3 is TGCAGCGTTGATACGGGACCGGACATTCAGTACTTC. This gives the protein CSVDTGPDIQYF.

There are many counts of this clonotype. The chain combines TRBV11-2 with TRBJ2-2, with unresolved D. Germline lookup yields CDR1 SGHAT and CDR2 FQNNGV. V was cut by 0 bases and J by 7 bases, with 6 bases left in between. The CDR3 covers 13 residues. CDR3 DNA: TGTGCCAGCAGCTTAGATACGATCGGGGAGCTGTTTTTT. Translating gives CASSLDTIGELFF.

Many counts were recorded for this clonotype. The rearrangement joins TRBV19 to TRBJ1-1; 8 positions match TRBD1. The CDR3 contains 12 residues. Germline assignment: CDR1 LNHDA and CDR2 SQIVND (reference sequence). J was trimmed by 5 bases and V by 9 bases; bases with no gene match: 5. CDR3 protein: CASGQGGTEAFF. The CDR3 DNA is TGTGCCAGCGGACAGGGAGGAACTGAAGCTTTCTTT.

This clonotype was counted a few times. A read error may produce the germline difference seen at one junction end. The CDR3 DNA follows: TGTGCTAGCAGCGTAGGACTTTCCTACGAGCAGTACTTC. Translated, it gives CASSVGLSYEQYF. The gene calls are TRBV7-7 and TRBJ2-7; D is possibly TRBD2 (5 bases). CDR3 length: 13 residues. Per germline, CDR1 SSHAT and CDR2 FNYEAQ (reference sequence).

This clonotype was counted ten times or more. This rearrangement joins TRBV5-6 to TRBJ1-5; no clear D. Trimming removed 4 bases at V and 9 bases at J, with 5 bases between. The germline gives CDR1 SGHDT, CDR2 YYEEEE. The CDR3 covers 10 residues. The CDR3 sequence: CASSPGPQHF. In DNA, the CDR3 is TGTGCCAGCAGCCCCGGGCCCCAGCATTTT.